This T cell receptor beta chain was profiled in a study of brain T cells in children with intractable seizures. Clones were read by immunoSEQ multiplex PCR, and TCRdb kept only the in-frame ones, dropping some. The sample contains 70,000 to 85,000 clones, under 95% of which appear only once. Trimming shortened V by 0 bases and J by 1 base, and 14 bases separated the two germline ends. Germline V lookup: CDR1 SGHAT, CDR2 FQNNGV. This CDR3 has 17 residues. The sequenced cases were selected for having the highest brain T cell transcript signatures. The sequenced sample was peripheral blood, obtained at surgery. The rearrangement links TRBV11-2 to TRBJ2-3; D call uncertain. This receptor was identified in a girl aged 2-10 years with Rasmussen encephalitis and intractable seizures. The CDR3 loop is CASSLDNLALRTDTQYF. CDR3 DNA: TGTGCCAGCAGCTTAGACAATTTAGCCCTTCGCACAGATACGCAGTATTTT.